Listed here are 2 T cell receptor beta chains from one sample, sequenced in a study of CD8+ T cells in alopecia areata (dated by TCRdb to the late 2010s). Preparation of the library involved the immunoSEQ multiplex PCR assay. For TCR sequencing, RNA was extracted from every sample and reverse transcribed into cDNA to serve as template. The clones in this table, taken by TCRdb from immuneACCESS, are in-frame only. Not every clone is retained; where verified, under half of the shortfall comes from an unresolved V gene, and the cause of the rest is unknown. The sample data list around 190,000 clones, and around three fifths of these were observed just once. The ten largest clones represent 4.5% to 6% of the sample. Input material: CD8+ T cells sorted from blood. All receptors come from a human donor in good health.

This clone was counted once. The chain has TRBV6-1 and TRBJ1-2; D is possibly TRBD1 (5 bases). The CDR3 runs to 16 residues. Germline V gene sequence: CDR1 MNHNS, CDR2 SASEGT. The ends were cut back, 3 bases at V and 2 bases at J, with 16 bases in the middle. CDR3 sequence (DNA): TGTGCCAGCAGTGACAGGGCCTTCCCCCCAAACTATGGCTACACCTTC. Its protein is CASSDRAFPPNYGYTF.

The gene calls are TRBV5-6 and TRBJ2-7; D uncertain. The CDR3 loop spans 13 amino acids. Germline lookup yields CDR1 SGHDT and CDR2 YYEEEE. The germline V and J ends were trimmed by 4 bases and 3 bases, with 11 bases remaining between them. The CDR3 DNA reads as TGTGCCAGCAGCCCTCAGGCAGACTACGAGCAGTACTTC. Its translation: CASSPQADYEQYF.